Following are 26 T cell receptor beta chains from one sample sequenced in a study of brain metastases from non-small cell lung cancer. This table comes from immunoSEQ multiplex PCR, and its TCRdb copy is limited to in-frame clones, with some not included. The sample lists some 3,000 clones, around 81% occurring once. The specimen sequenced was tissue from a brain metastasis. Receptors originate from a donor aged 40 or older with non-small cell lung cancer.

This chain links TRBV10-3 with TRBJ1-1; D is unresolved. The germline V gene encodes CDR1 ENHRY and CDR2 SYGVKD. The V end was cut by 11 bases, the J end by 4 bases, with 20 bases between. This CDR3 spans 14 amino acids. The CDR3 protein is CALSSEGGSTEAFF. The CDR3 bases are TGTGCCCTAAGTTCGGAGGGTGGGAGCACTGAAGCTTTCTTT.

The chain couples TRBV20-1 to TRBJ1-3; no clear D gene. This CDR3 is 14 amino acids long. The germline V gene encodes CDR1 DFQATT and CDR2 SNEGSKA (reference sequence). V was cut by 3 bases and J by 4 bases, with 13 bases left in between. CDR3 sequence: CSASRRSLGNTIYF. The CDR3 DNA is TGCAGTGCTAGTAGAAGAAGCCTCGGAAACACCATATATTTT.

The chain couples TRBV30 to TRBJ1-5; 7 positions match TRBD1. CDR3 length equals 13 residues. The germline V gene has CDR1 GTSNPN and CDR2 SVGIG (reference sequence). V was pared by 1 base and J by 6 bases, with 3 bases of the junction left unmatched. In nucleotides, the CDR3 is TGTGCCTGGAGTGCTACAGGGGCTCAGCCCCAGCATTTT. This encodes CAWSATGAQPQHF.

The chain is built from TRBV5-6 and TRBJ1-4; TRBD1 matches at 9 bases. Germline values: CDR1 SGHDT, CDR2 YYEEEE. J lost 3 bases, V lost 1 base, and 4 bases had no gene match. This CDR3 has 16 amino acids. CDR3 sequence reads: CASSLFTGGSNEKLFF. CDR3 DNA sequence: TGTGCCAGCAGCTTGTTCACAGGGGGCTCTAATGAAAAACTGTTTTTT.

This clone occurred a few times. The chain combines TRBV7-9 with TRBJ1-2, with D unresolved. With 5 bases removed from V and 0 bases from J, the gap between germline ends came to 16 bases. Germline CDR1 SEHNR, CDR2 FQNEAQ (reference sequence). CDR3 size: 16 residues. Here the CDR3 DNA reads TGTGCCAGCAGCCCGCCTCGGACGGTTACTAACTATGGCTACACCTTC. Protein product: CASSPPRTVTNYGYTF.

This clone was seen a few times. This same CDR3 is encoded by further DNA sequences in the sample. The chain joins TRBV28 to TRBJ2-7; D unclear. V was cut by 5 bases and J by 7 bases, with 9 bases left in between. The germline V gene has CDR1 MDHEN and CDR2 SYDVKM. This CDR3 region has 11 residues. CDR3 in amino acids: CASSKLGEQYF. DNA for the CDR3: TGTGCCAGCAGTAAGTTAGGGGAGCAGTACTTC.

The chain is built from TRBV7-6 and TRBJ2-7; 10 nucleotides match TRBD1. Germline CDR1 is SGHVS and CDR2 is FNYEAQ. V shed 5 bases and J 5 bases; nucleotides not matched to a gene: 6. The CDR3 loop spans 14 amino acids. The chain's CDR3 is CASSPGTGDHEQYF. CDR3 bases: TGTGCCAGCAGCCCTGGGACAGGGGACCACGAGCAGTACTTC.

A note on this clone: Distinct nucleotide sequences in the sample also encode this CDR3. The chain employs TRBV7-8 and TRBJ1-6, with TRBD1 identical over 9 bases. With 5 bases clipped from V and 11 bases from J, the junction kept 10 bases outside the gene matches. In germline, CDR1 is SGHVS, CDR2 FQNEAQ. This CDR3 is built from 15 residues. The CDR3 spells CASSPDRGIGAPLHF. The DNA of the CDR3 is TGTGCCAGCAGCCCTGACAGGGGGATAGGAGCACCCCTCCACTTT.

This clone was seen more than once but under ten times. The chain joins TRBV12-5 to TRBJ1-5, with D unclear. The V gene lost 6 bases and the J gene lost 5 bases, with 8 bases spanning the gap. Germline-derived CDR1 and CDR2 are LGHNT and FRNRAP. CDR3 length equals 12 residues. Here the CDR3 reads CASGEQDQPQHF. CDR3 in DNA: TGTGCTAGTGGGGAGCAGGATCAGCCCCAGCATTTT.

DNA of the CDR3: TGTGCCAGCAGCCCGCAGGGTATTCCCTACGAGCAGTACTTC. Translating gives CASSPQGIPYEQYF. The V call is TRBV7-8, the J call TRBJ2-7; D possibly corresponds to TRBD1 (5 bases). The CDR3 covers 14 residues. V lost 5 bases, J lost 2 bases, and 13 bases lay in between. CDR1 SGHVS and CDR2 FQNEAQ come from the germline V gene.

The chain links TRBV6-5 to TRBJ1-1; no firm D call. The V end lost 6 bases, the J end lost 0 bases, and 11 bases lay between the germline ends. CDR3 length: 14 residues. CDR1 MNHEY and CDR2 SVGAGI come from the germline V gene. The CDR3 protein is CASSAARMNTEAFF. The CDR3, as DNA: TGTGCCAGCAGCGCCGCAAGAATGAACACTGAAGCTTTCTTT.

This chain joins TRBV3-1 (or the pseudogene TRBV3-2) and TRBJ2-7; 8 nucleotides match TRBD1. The V gene end was trimmed by 1 base and the J gene end by 12 bases; junction bases not matched to a gene: 8. The CDR3 length is 13 residues. In germline, CDR1 is LGHDT, CDR2 YNNKEL (reference sequence). This chain's CDR3 is CASSQGRGRRWYF. The CDR3 DNA sequence: TGTGCCAGCAGCCAAGGCAGGGGGCGAAGGTGGTACTTC.

The V gene is TRBV4-2, the J gene TRBJ2-7; no clear D gene. V lost 0 bases, J lost 7 bases, and 13 bases lay in between. The CDR3 consists of 14 residues. Germline V CDR1 and CDR2: LGHNA, YNFKEQ. The DNA of the CDR3 is TGTGCCAGCAGCCAAGATAGTAGGGTGGGGGAGCAGTACTTC. It specifies CASSQDSRVGEQYF.

The rearrangement joins TRBV5-1 to TRBJ2-3; 10 bases map to TRBD2. V lost 4 bases to trimming and J lost 3 bases; unmatched junction nucleotides: 11. The CDR3 sequence is 17 residues long. CDR1 SGHRS and CDR2 YFSETQ come from the germline V gene. The CDR3 region has the DNA TGCGCCAGCAGCGAGGGAACCGGGACTAGCGTAACAGATACGCAGTATTTT. This gives the protein CASSEGTGTSVTDTQYF.

The chain employs TRBV19 and TRBJ2-1; 11 bases map to TRBD2. The length of the CDR3 is 16 residues. Germline values: CDR1 LNHDA, CDR2 SQIVND (reference sequence). V shed 6 bases and J 7 bases; nucleotides not matched to a gene: 11. CDR3 nucleotide sequence: TGTGCCAGTAGGAATACGGGACTAGCGGAGGTGAATGAGCAGTTCTTC. Translated: CASRNTGLAEVNEQFF.

The chain joins TRBV6-6 to TRBJ1-1, with D unresolved. The CDR3 extends over 13 amino acids. In germline, CDR1 is MNHNY, CDR2 SVGAGI (reference sequence). V dropped 6 bases and J dropped 1 base, with 9 bases sitting between them. The CDR3 coding sequence is TGTGCCAGCAGCCCCCAGAAGAACACTGAAGCTTTCTTT. Residues: CASSPQKNTEAFF.

This clone came up a few times. The chain joins TRBV7-3 to TRBJ2-5; D possibly corresponds to TRBD2 (6 bases). Trimming removed 2 bases at V and 5 bases at J, with 9 bases between. The CDR3 is 13 residues long. Germline V gene data show CDR1 as SGHTA and CDR2 as FQGTGA. The CDR3 DNA reads as TGTGCCAGCAGCTTATTGGGGAGGGAGACCCAGTACTTC. Translating it yields CASSLLGRETQYF. Based on the CDR3 plus reference TRBV7-3 and TRBJ2-5, the full variable domain is GAGVSQTPSNKVTEKGKYVELRCDPISGHTALYWYRQSLGQGPEFLIYFQGTGAADDSGLPNDRFFAVRPEGSVSTLKIQRTERGDSAVYLCASSLLGRETQYFGPGTRLLVL.

As to this clone: One end of the junction fails to match germline, which may point to a read error. Other nucleotide sequences from this sample produce the same CDR3. V usage is TRBV5-8 and J usage is TRBJ2-3, with TRBD2 matching 14 bases. Germline loops: CDR1 SGHTS, CDR2 YDEGEE. This CDR3 contains 16 residues. The CDR3 region is CASSRGTSGSADTQYF. The CDR3 DNA reads TGTGCCAGCAGCAGAGGGACTAGCGGGAGCGCAGATACGCAATATTTT.

The rearrangement uses TRBV23-1 and TRBJ2-4; 7 bases agree with TRBD1. TRBV23-1 is filed as an ORF, its function uncertain. The junction had 9 bases not matched to a gene; V was cut back by 5 bases and J by 5 bases. The CDR3 consists of 15 residues. The DNA for the CDR3 is TGCGCCAGCAGTAAACGGGGACAGCTTCAAAACATTCAGTACTTC. It is translated as CASSKRGQLQNIQYF.

Regarding this clone: This may be a read error: a much more frequent sequence differs by one nucleotide. This chain joins TRBV28 and TRBJ1-1, with D possibly matching TRBD1 (5 bases). The CDR3 runs to 13 residues. Germline assignment: CDR1 MDHEN and CDR2 SYDVKM. In DNA, the CDR3 is TGTGCCAGCAGTTACAGACAGAACACTGAAGTTTTCTTT. Its protein product is CASSYRQNTEVFF.

The chain is built from TRBV28 and TRBJ2-2; 8 bases are a match to TRBD2. V lost 9 bases, J lost 2 bases, and 5 bases stayed unmatched. The CDR3 loop spans 14 amino acids. Looked up from germline, CDR1 is MDHEN and CDR2 is SYDVKM. CDR3 region: CASLTSGNTGELFF. Here the CDR3 DNA reads TGTGCCAGTTTAACTAGCGGAAACACCGGGGAGCTGTTTTTT.

This chain uses TRBV10-3 with TRBJ1-5, with TRBD1 matching 11 bases. CDR3 size: 14 residues. J lost 7 bases, V lost 6 bases, and 5 bases had no gene match. CDR1 and CDR2 (germline): ENHRY, SYGVKD. The CDR3 here is CAISGDRGRQPQHF. The CDR3, as DNA: TGTGCCATCAGCGGGGACAGGGGGAGGCAGCCCCAGCATTTT.

The V call is TRBV7-8, the J call TRBJ2-5; 10 bases match TRBD2. The CDR3 extends over 13 amino acids. V shed 4 bases and J 4 bases; nucleotides not matched to a gene: 0. Germline V CDR1 and CDR2: SGHVS, FQNEAQ. For the CDR3, the DNA is TGTGCCAGCAGCTGGACTAGCGGAGAGACCCAGTACTTC. It codes for CASSWTSGETQYF.

Only one count was recorded for this clone. This rearrangement joins TRBV28 to TRBJ1-6, with a possible D match to TRBD1 (6 bases). Trimming left V 3 bases short and J 12 bases short, with 21 bases between. CDR3 length: 16 amino acids. Germline V gene lookup returns CDR1 MDHEN and CDR2 SYDVKM. The CDR3 spells CASSFLARKSGQPLHF. DNA for the CDR3: TGTGCCAGCAGTTTTTTAGCGAGGAAATCGGGACAACCCCTCCACTTT.

Remarks on this clone: One end of the junction fails to match germline, which may point to a read error. The CDR3, as DNA: TGTGCCTGGAGTACCGGACTAGCGGTTTTCTACGAACAGTACTTC. This encodes CAWSTGLAVFYEQYF. This rearrangement joins TRBV30 to TRBJ2-7; 10 bases are a match to TRBD2. CDR3 size: 15 residues. Germline V lookup: CDR1 GTSNPN, CDR2 SVGIG (reference sequence). Filled out from reference TRBV30 and TRBJ2-7, the complete variable domain reads SQTIHQWPATLVQPVGSPLSLECTVEGTSNPNLYWYRQAAGRGLQLLFYSVGIGQISSEVPQNLSASRPQDRQFILSSKKLLLSDSGFYLCAWSTGLAVFYEQYFGPGTRLTVT.

Concerning this clone: This sample also contains other DNA sequences that code for the same CDR3. In DNA form, the CDR3 reads TGTGCCAGCAGTGGGGACCGGACAGGGGGCAACACCGGGGAGCTGTTTTTT. Its protein is CASSGDRTGGNTGELFF. The rearrangement joins TRBV2 to TRBJ2-2; 11 bases are shared with TRBD1. The CDR3 has 17 residues. V shed 4 bases and J 2 bases; nucleotides not matched to a gene: 6. Germline assignment: CDR1 SNHLY and CDR2 FYNNEI.